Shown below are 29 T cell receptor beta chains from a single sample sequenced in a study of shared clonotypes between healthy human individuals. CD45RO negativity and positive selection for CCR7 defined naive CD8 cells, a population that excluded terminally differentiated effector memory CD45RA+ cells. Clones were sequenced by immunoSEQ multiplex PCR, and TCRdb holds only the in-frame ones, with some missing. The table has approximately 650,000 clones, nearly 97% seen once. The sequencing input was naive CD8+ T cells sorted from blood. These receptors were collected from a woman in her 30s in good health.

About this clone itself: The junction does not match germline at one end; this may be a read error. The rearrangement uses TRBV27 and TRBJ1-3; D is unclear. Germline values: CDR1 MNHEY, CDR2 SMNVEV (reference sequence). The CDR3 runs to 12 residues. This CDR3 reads CARRVAGNTIYF. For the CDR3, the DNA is TGTGCCAGAAGAGTGGCTGGGAACACCATATATTTT.

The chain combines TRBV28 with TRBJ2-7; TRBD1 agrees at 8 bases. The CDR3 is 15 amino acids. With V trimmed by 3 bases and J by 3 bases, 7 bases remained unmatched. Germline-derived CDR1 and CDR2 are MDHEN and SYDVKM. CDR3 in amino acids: CASSFKAGGSYEQYF. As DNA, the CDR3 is TGTGCCAGCAGTTTTAAGGCAGGGGGCAGCTACGAGCAGTACTTC.

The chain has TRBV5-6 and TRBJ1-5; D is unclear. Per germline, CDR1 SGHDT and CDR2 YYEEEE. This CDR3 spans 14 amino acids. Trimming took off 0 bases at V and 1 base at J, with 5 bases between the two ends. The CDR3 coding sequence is TGTGCCAGCAGCTTGGGGAGAAGCAATCAGCCCCAGCATTTT. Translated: CASSLGRSNQPQHF.

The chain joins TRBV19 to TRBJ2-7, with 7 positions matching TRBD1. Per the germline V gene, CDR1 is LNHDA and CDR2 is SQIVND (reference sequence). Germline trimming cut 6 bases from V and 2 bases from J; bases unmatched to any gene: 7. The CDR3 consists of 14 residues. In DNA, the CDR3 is TGTGCCAGTAGACCGACAGGGACCCCCTACGAGCAGTACTTC. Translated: CASRPTGTPYEQYF.

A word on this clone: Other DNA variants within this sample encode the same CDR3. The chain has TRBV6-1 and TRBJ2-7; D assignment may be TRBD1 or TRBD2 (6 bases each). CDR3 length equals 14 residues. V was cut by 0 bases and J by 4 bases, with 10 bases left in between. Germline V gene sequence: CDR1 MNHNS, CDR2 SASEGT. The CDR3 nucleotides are TGTGCCAGCAGTGAAGCATGGGGGGCTTACGAGCAGTACTTC. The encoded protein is CASSEAWGAYEQYF.

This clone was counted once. The CDR3 here is CASSLELAGETLSYEQYF. The CDR3 DNA sequence: TGTGCCAGCAGCCTGGAGCTAGCGGGAGAGACCCTCTCCTACGAGCAGTACTTC. The chain links TRBV2 to TRBJ2-7, with 10 positions matching TRBD2. The V gene end was trimmed by 6 bases and the J gene end by 0 bases; junction bases not matched to a gene: 14. Germline assignment: CDR1 SNHLY and CDR2 FYNNEI. The CDR3 is 18 residues long.

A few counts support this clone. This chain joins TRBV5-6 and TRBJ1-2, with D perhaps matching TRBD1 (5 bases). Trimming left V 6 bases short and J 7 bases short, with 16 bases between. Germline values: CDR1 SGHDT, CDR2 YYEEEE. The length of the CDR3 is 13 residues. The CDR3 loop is CASTLAGGSGYTF. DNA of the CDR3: TGTGCCAGCACCCTGGCTGGGGGAAGTGGCTACACCTTC.

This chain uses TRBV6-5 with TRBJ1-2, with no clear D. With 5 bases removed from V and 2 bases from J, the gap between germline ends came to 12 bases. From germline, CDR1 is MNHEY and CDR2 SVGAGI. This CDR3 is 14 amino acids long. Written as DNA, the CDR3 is TGTGCCAGCAGTCGGTCGCCCGACAACTATGGCTACACCTTC. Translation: CASSRSPDNYGYTF.

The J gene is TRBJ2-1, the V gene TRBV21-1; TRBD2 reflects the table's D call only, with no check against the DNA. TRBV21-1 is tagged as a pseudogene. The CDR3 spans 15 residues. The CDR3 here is CASSKARVAWHEQFF. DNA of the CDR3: TGTGCCAGCAGCAAAGCGCGGGTAGCATGGCATGAGCAGTTCTTC.

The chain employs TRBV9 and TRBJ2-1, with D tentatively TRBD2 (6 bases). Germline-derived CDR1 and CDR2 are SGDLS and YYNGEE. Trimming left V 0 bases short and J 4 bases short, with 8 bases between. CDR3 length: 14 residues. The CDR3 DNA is TGTGCCAGCAGCGTAGAGACTAGTTACAATGAGCAGTTCTTC. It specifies CASSVETSYNEQFF.

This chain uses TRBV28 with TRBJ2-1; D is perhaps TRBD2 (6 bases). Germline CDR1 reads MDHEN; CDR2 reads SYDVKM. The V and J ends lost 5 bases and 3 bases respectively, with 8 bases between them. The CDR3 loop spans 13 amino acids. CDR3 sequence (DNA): TGTGCCAGCAGTATAGCGGACTACAATGAGCAGTTCTTC. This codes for CASSIADYNEQFF.

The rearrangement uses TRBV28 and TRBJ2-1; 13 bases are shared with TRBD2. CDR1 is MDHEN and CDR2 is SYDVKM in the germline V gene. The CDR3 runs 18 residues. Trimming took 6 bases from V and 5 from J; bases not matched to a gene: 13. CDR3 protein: CASSHGTSGTIRNNEQFF. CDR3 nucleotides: TGTGCCAGCAGCCATGGGACTAGCGGGACCATACGCAACAATGAGCAGTTCTTC.

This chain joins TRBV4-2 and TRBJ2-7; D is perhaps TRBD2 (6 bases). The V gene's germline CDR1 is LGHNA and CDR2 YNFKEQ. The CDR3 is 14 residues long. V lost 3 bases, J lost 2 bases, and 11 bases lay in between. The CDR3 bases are TGTGCCAGCAGCCACCCGGAGGGAACCTACGAGCAGTACTTC. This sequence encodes CASSHPEGTYEQYF.

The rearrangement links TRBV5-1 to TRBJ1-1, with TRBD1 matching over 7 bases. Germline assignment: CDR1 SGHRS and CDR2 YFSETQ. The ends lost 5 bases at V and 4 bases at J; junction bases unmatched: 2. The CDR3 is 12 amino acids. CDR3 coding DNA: TGCGCCAGCAGAAGGGGGCTCACTGAAGCTTTCTTT. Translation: CASRRGLTEAFF.

DNA of the CDR3: TGTGCCAGCAGCTTAAACCCCTGGGAAGCGGGAGCACCCGAGCAGTACTTC. Amino acid sequence: CASSLNPWEAGAPEQYF. This chain connects TRBV11-2 to TRBJ2-7; TRBD2 agrees at 8 bases. The CDR3 spans 17 residues. Germline V gene lookup returns CDR1 SGHAT and CDR2 FQNNGV. J was trimmed by 6 bases and V by 2 bases; bases with no gene match: 15.

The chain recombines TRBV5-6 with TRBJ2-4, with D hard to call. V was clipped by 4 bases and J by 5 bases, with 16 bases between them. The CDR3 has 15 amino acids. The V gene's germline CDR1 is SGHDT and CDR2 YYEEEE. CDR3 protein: CASSLTTRSENIQYF. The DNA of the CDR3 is TGTGCCAGCAGCCTGACCACGAGGTCCGAAAACATTCAGTACTTC. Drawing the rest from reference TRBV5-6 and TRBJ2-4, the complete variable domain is DAGVTQSPTHLIKTRGQQVTLRCSPKSGHDTVSWYQQALGQGPQFIFQYYEEEERQRGNFPDRFSGHQFPNYSSELNVNALLLGDSALYLCASSLTTRSENIQYFGAGTRLSVL.

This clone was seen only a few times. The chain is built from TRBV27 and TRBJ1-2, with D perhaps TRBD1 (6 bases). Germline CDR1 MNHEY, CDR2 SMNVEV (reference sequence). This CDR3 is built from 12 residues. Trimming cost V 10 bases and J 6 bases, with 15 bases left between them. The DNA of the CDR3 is TGTGCCACCCTTGGGGGCGCGAATGGCTACACCTTC. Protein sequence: CATLGGANGYTF.

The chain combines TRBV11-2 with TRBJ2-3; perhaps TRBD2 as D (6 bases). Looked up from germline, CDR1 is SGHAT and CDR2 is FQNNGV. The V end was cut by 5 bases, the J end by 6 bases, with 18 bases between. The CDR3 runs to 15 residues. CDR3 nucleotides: TGTGCCAGCAGCACCCGACTGAAAAGCGGGGATACGCAGTATTTT. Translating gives CASSTRLKSGDTQYF.

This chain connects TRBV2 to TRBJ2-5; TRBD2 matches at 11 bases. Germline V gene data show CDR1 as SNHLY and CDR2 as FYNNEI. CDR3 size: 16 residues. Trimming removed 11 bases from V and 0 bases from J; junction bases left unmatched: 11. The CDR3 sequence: CAGYTGTSGNQETQYF. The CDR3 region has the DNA TGTGCCGGCTATACCGGGACTAGCGGTAACCAAGAGACCCAGTACTTC.

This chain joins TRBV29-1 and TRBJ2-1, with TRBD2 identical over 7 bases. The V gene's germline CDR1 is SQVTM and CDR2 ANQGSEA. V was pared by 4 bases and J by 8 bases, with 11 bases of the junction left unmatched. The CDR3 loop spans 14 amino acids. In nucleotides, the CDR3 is TGCAGCGTTGTGGGCGGGAGAGGAGGGTATGAGCAGTTCTTC. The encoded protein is CSVVGGRGGYEQFF.

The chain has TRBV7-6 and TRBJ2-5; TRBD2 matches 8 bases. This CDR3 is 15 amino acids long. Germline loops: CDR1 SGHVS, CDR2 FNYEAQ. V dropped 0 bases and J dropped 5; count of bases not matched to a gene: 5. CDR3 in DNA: TGTGCCAGCAGCTTAGCGCTTGCTAGCGGGGAGACCCAGTACTTC. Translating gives CASSLALASGETQYF.

The CDR3: CASSKVVTSNTEAFF. Written as DNA, the CDR3 is TGTGCCAGCAGCAAAGTGGTCACCTCGAACACTGAAGCTTTCTTT. The chain recombines TRBV21-1 with TRBJ1-1. TRBV21-1 is described as a pseudogene. This CDR3 contains 15 residues.

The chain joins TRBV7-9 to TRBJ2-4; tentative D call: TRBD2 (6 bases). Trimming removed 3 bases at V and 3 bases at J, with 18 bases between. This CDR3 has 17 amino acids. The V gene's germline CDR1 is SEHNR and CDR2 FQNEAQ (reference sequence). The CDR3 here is CASSLTDRVGGKNIQYF. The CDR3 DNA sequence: TGTGCCAGCAGCTTGACCGACAGAGTGGGGGGCAAAAACATTCAGTACTTC.

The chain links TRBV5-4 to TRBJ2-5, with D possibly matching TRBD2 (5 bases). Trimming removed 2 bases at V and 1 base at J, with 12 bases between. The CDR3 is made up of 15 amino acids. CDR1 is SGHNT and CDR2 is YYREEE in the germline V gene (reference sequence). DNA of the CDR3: TGTGCCAGCAGCTTTAGTGGGAGTTTCCAAGAGACCCAGTACTTC. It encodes CASSFSGSFQETQYF.

The CDR3 sequence is CASRARQKYEQYF. CDR3 coding DNA: TGTGCCAGCAGGGCCCGACAGAAATACGAGCAGTACTTC. V gene TRBV6-6 combines with J gene TRBJ2-7; D perhaps matches TRBD1 (5 bases). Germline-derived CDR1 and CDR2 are MNHNY and SVGAGI (reference sequence). CDR3 length: 13 residues. Trimming removed 6 bases from V and 4 bases from J, with 13 bases in between.

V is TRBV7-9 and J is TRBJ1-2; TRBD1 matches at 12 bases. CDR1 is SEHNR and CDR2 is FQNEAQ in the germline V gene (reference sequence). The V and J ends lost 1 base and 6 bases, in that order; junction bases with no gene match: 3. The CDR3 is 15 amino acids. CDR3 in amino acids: CASSLGGTGGDGYTF. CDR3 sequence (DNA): TGTGCCAGCAGCTTAGGTGGGACAGGGGGCGATGGCTACACCTTC.

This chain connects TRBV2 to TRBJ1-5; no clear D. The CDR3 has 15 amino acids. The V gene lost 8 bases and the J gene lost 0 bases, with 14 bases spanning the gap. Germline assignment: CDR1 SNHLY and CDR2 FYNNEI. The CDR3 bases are TGTGCCAGCGCCGGAACAGAGATTAGCAATCAGCCCCAGCATTTT. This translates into CASAGTEISNQPQHF.

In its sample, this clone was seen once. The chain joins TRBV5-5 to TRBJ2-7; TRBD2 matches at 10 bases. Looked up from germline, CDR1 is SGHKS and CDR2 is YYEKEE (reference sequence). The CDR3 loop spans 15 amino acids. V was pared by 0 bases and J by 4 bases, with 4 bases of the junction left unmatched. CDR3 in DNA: TGTGCCAGCAGCTTGGTCCCTAGCGGGAGATACGAGCAGTACTTC. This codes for CASSLVPSGRYEQYF.

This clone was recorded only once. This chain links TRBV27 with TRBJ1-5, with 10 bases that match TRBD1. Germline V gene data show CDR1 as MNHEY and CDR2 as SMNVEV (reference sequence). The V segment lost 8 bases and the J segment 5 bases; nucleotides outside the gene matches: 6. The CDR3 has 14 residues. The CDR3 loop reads CASGTGDRDQPQHF. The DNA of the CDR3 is TGTGCCAGCGGGACAGGGGATAGGGATCAGCCCCAGCATTTT.